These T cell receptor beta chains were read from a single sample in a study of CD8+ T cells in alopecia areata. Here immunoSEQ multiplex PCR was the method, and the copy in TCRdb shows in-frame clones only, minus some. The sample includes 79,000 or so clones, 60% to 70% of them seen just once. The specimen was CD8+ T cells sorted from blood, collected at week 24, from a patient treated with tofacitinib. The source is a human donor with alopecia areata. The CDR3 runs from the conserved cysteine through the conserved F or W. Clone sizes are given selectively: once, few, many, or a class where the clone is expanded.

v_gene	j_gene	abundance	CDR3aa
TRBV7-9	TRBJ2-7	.	CASSLASVALSYEQYF
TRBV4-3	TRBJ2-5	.	CASSQDLGQLPQETQYF
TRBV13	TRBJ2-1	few	CASSREPSSNEQFF
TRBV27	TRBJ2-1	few	CASSLLLYNEQFF
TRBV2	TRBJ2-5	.	CASEQGSGETQYF
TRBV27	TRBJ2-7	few	CASSLSGGRSYEQYF
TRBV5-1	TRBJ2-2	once	CASSFGQRENTGELFF
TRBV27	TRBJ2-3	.	CASLTGDGTQYF
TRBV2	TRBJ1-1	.	CASSPFPNTEAFF
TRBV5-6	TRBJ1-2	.	CASSSDAYVTAYGYTF
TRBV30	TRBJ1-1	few	CAWSPDGNTEAFF
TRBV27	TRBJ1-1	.	CASSSQSQNTEAFF
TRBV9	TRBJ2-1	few	CASSVSGVRNEQFF
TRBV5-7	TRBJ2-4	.	CASSFDRGSPKNIQYF
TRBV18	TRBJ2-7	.	CASSLAPYEQYF
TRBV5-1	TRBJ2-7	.	CASSVSGTSHEQYF
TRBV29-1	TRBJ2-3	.	CSVVPRGSSTDTQYF
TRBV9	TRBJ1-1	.	CASSVVPLGNTEAFF
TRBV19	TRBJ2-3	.	CASSPSSGTDTQYF
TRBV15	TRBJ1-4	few	CATSRATTANEKLFF
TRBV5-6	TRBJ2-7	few	CASSLDGTGSYEQYF
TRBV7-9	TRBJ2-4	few	CASSLVETFHF
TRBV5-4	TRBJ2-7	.	CASSFGGTSYEQYF
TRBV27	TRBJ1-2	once	CASSLSPGQGYTF
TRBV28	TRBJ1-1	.	CASSYGTEAFF
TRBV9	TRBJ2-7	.	CASSGTDRVYEQYF
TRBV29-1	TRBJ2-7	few	CSVEAGVNEQYF